This TCR beta chain was sequenced during a study of shared clonotypes between healthy human individuals. Study details: Researchers drew samples from two women and a few men aged 18 to 49.

CDR1 is SNHLY, CDR2 FYNNEI, per germline. V lost 3 bases to trimming and J lost 5 bases, with 10 bases between them. The CDR3 runs to 13 residues. Assay: immunoSEQ multiplex PCR; the TCRdb copy retains only in-frame clones and omits some. The sample includes about 2.3 million clones, around 93% seen only once; the top ten take around 0.4%. What was sequenced was naive CD4+ T cells from PBMCs. Subset indicated: CD45RA+ positively selected. The rearrangement links TRBV2 to TRBJ2-5, with D perhaps TRBD2 (5 bases). The clonotype comes from a man younger than 35 in good health. Some clones in this sample may be carry-over from other donors' samples. This chain's CDR3 is CASSDGEWETQYF. Here the CDR3 DNA reads TGTGCCAGCAGTGACGGGGAATGGGAGACCCAGTACTTC.